This entry is about one T cell receptor beta chain. The antigen is undetermined. The data stem from a study of T cell responses to AZD1222 COVID-19 vaccine. The CDR3 loop spans 14 amino acids. The germline V gene encodes CDR1 SEHNR and CDR2 FQNEAQ (reference sequence). With V trimmed by 5 bases and J by 5 bases, 6 bases remained unmatched. This table comes from immunoSEQ multiplex PCR, and its TCRdb copy is limited to in-frame clones, with some not included. The data contain about 130,000 clones, about 92% of them singletons. Study-wide findings and caveats: Only a handful of people who got AZD1222 tested seropositive at baseline. Receipt of two AZD1222 doses was followed by a rise in Spike-specific TCR breadth and depth. Donors skewed white British and female; clonal diversity was possibly underestimated.

The TCR comes from an adult in good health. The chain links TRBV7-9 to TRBJ2-3, with 8 bases lining up with TRBD2. The material sequenced was peripheral blood, taken on day 0 of AZD1222 vaccination. The CDR3 sequence: CASSPGGLGDTQYF. The CDR3, as DNA: TGTGCCAGCAGCCCGGGGGGGCTGGGAGATACGCAGTATTTT.